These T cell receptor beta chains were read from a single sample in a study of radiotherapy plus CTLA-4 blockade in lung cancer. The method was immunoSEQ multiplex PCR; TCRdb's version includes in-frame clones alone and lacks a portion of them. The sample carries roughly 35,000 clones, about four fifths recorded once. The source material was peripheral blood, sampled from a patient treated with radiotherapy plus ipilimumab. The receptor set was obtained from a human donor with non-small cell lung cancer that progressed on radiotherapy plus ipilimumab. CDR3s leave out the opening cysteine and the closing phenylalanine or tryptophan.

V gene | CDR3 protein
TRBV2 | ASSPEGRTWEPQH
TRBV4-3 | ASSQDWAGEETQY
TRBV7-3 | ASSPDGNYGYT
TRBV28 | ASSSPPWGSHEQY
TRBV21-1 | ASSFRLATRKNIQY
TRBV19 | ATLGIQGLNQPQH
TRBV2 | ASRMGQTEAF
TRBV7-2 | ASSLARPYEQY
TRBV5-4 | ASSWGAGWAGNEQF
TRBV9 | ASSVATDNEQF
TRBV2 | ASSSSGGGTGELF
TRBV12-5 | ASGFWGSGGTEAF
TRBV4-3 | ASSQDSGGAYNEQF
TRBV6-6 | ASSYSLSHVSNEQF
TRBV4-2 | ASSQDTGTNSNQPQH
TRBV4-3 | ASSQALAGDTDTQY
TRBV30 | AWSGPSTRSEKLF
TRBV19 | ASSLLNQPQH
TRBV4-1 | ASSYRDGVNYGYT
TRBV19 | ASSTDRGNEKLF
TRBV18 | ASSPTGMQETQY
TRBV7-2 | ASSSVQVMNTEAF
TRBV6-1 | ATQRGKRQETQY
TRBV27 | ASSFRAYNEQF
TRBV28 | ASSRERLTDTQY
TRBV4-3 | ASSQEGGRDGELF
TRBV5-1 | ASSQGGNQPQH
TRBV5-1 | ASRREGGVTDTQY
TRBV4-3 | ASSQGYGAEQF
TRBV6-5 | ASSLQGRSYEQY
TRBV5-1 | ASRPVQGSYNEQF
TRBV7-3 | ASSWDSYTEAF
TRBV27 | ASSPWTGRGAEAF
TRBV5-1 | ASSLTGTSEAETQY
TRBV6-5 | ASSYGIYGEAF
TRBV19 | ASSSGQASSYEQY
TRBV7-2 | ASSLGMRDEQY
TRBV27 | ASSLLGTNEQY
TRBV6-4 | ASSGPGARRAF
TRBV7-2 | ASSPQFGGYNEQF
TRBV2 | ASSPRDSHHSTGELF
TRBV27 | ATGQGNEQY
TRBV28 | ASSASGWGLGAF
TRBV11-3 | ASKASTNYGELF
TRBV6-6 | ASSPDGFNEQF
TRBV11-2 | ASSNWEGELF
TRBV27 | ASSPLDRVRNYGYT
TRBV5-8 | ASSLWAASGLSTDTQY
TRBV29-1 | SVPRDDYGYT
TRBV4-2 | ASSQGENTEAF
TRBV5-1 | ASSSGQDNYGYT
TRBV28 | ASSAQTARSRDPGEETQY
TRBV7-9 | ASSLEGPNTEAF
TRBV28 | ASSHSGRAFNIQY
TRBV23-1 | ASSQFSARWNTEAF
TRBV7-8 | ASSPPVRSGGGNEQF
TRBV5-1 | ASMRNPGPYEQY
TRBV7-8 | ASSSRAGSYEQY
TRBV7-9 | ASSFESSEQY